A single T cell receptor (beta chain) is shown here with its context. Its antigen is currently unknown. This entry comes from a study of CD4+ T cells in melanoma. Sequencing was performed with immunoSEQ multiplex PCR; in TCRdb, only in-frame clones are kept and a portion is missing. This sample carries roughly 120,000 clones, around 92% of them seen once, and the ten largest clones take 3% to 4%. The V gene end was trimmed by 5 bases and the J gene end by 1 base; junction bases not matched to a gene: 4. The germline gives CDR1 LNHDA, CDR2 SQIVND (reference sequence). The CDR3 extends over 14 amino acids. General study results and limits: Diverse differentiation states were reported for melanoma neoantigen-specific CD4+ T cells. CD8+ T cell, macrophage and B cell function reportedly correlated with neoantigen-specific CD4+ T cells.

The sequence came from a human donor with melanoma. V is TRBV19 and J is TRBJ1-1, with TRBD1 matching over 7 bases. The specimen was peripheral blood. This chain's CDR3 is CASSHRGENTEAFF. DNA for the CDR3: TGTGCCAGTAGTCACAGGGGCGAGAACACTGAAGCTTTCTTT.